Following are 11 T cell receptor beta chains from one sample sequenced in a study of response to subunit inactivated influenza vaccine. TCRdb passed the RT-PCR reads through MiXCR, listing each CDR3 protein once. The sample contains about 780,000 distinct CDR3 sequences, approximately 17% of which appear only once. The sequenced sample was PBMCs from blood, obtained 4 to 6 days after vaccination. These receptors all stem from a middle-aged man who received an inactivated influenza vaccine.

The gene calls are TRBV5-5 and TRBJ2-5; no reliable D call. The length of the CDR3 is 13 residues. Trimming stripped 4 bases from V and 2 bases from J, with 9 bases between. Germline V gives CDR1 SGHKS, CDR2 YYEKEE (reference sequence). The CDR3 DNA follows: TGTGCCAGCAGCATTGGAGTGCAAGAGACCCAGTACTTC. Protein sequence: CASSIGVQETQYF.

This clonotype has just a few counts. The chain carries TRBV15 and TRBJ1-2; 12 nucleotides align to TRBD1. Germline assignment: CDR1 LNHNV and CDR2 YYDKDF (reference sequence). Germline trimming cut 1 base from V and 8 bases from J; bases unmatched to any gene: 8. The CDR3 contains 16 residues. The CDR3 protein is CATSRALGQGAQGYTF. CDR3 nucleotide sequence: TGTGCCACCAGCAGAGCCCTGGGACAGGGGGCGCAGGGCTACACCTTC.

The CDR3 DNA follows: TGTGCCAGCAGCTCCATCCGGGACGGCAGGGTATGGACCGGGGAGCTGTTTTTT. This translates into CASSSIRDGRVWTGELFF. This rearrangement joins TRBV11-1 to TRBJ2-2; the D gene could be TRBD1 or TRBD2 (5 bases each). Germline V gives CDR1 SGHAT, CDR2 FQDESV (reference sequence). The V gene lost 4 bases and the J gene lost 5 bases, with 23 bases spanning the gap. The CDR3 has 18 amino acids.

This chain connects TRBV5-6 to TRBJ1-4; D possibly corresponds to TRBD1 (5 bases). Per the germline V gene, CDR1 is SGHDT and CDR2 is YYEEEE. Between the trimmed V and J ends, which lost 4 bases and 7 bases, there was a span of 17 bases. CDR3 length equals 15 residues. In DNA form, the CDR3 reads TGTGCCAGCAGCGTTAACCGGGACGGACGTGAAAAACTGTTTTTT. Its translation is CASSVNRDGREKLFF.

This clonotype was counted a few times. The CDR3 loop reads CASSLDRTLRAKNIQYF. CDR3 DNA: TGTGCCAGCAGCTTAGATCGGACTTTGAGGGCCAAAAACATTCAGTACTTC. The V gene is TRBV11-2, the J gene TRBJ2-4; a possible D gene is TRBD2 (5 bases). The germline V gene has CDR1 SGHAT and CDR2 FQNNGV. CDR3 length equals 17 residues. The germline V and J ends were trimmed by 0 bases and 1 base, with 13 bases remaining between them.

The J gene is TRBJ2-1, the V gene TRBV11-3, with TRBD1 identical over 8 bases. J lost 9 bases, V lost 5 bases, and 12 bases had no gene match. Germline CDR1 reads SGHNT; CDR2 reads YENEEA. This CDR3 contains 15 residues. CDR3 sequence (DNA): TGTGCCAGCAGCCCATCCGGGACAGGTTTAAGTGAGCAGTTCTTC. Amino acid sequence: CASSPSGTGLSEQFF.

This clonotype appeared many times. CDR3 bases: TGCAGTGCCGTCAGGGGGAAAACTGAAGCTTTCTTT. Protein product: CSAVRGKTEAFF. The chain combines TRBV20-1 with TRBJ1-1; 7 bases are shared with TRBD1. This CDR3 has 12 residues. The V gene end was trimmed by 6 bases and the J gene end by 5 bases; junction bases not matched to a gene: 6. Looked up from germline, CDR1 is DFQATT and CDR2 is SNEGSKA (reference sequence).

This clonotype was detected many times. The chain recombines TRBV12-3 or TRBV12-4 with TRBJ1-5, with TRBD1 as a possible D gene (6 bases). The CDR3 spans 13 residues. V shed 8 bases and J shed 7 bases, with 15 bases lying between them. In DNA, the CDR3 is TGTGCCAGCTCGAAGGGGGTTGTGCAGCCCCAGCATTTT. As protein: CASSKGVVQPQHF.

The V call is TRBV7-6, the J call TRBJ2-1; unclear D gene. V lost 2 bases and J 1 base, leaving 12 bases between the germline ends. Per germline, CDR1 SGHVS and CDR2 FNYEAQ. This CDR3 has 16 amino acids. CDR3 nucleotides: TGTGCCAGCAGCTTATGGCGCCAGGAGTCCTACAATGAGCAGTTCTTC. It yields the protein CASSLWRQESYNEQFF.

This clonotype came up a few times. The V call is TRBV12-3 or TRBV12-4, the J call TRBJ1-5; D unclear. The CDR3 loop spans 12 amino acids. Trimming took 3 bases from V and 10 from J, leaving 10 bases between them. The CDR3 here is CASSFSLPPQHF. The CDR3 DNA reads TGTGCCAGCAGTTTTTCCTTGCCACCCCAGCATTTT.

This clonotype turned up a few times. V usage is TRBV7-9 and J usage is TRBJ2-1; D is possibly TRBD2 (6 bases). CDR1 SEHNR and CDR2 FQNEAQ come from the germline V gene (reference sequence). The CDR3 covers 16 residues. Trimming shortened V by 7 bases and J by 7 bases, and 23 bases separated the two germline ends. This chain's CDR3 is CASIGTGVPGWNEQFF. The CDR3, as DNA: TGTGCCAGCATTGGTACGGGGGTGCCGGGGTGGAATGAGCAGTTCTTC.